Listed below are T cell receptor beta chains from one sample, sequenced in a study of regulatory T cells in long-lasting Graves disease. TCRdb re-called the multiplex PCR reads with MiXCR, one entry per CDR3 protein. This sample has 400,000 to 500,000 distinct CDR3 sequences, with under 25% found just once. Here the sequenced sample was peripheral blood mononuclear cells (PBMCs), taken when the disease was refractory, from a patient treated with antithyroid drugs. Receptors originate from a female donor with Graves disease. Both conserved end residues are part of each CDR3. The order of the fields is clone size, J gene, V gene, D gene, CDR3 DNA, CDR3 protein. A D gene is named only where the DNA matches it firmly. Clone size, where shown, is once, few, many, or a class for clones that have expanded.

-,TRBJ2-5,TRBV5-1,TRBD2,TGCGCCAGCACTGGACTAGCGAAAGAGACCCAGTACTTC,CASTGLAKETQYF
-,TRBJ1-5,TRBV20-1,-,TGCAGTGCTAGGCCACCCGGGGTGAGTCAGCCCCAGCATTTT,CSARPPGVSQPQHF
-,TRBJ2-3,TRBV20-1,TRBD1,TGCAGTGCTAGAGATGGGGGACAGGGAGTAGATACGCAGTATTTT,CSARDGGQGVDTQYF
many,TRBJ2-1,TRBV6-2/TRBV6-3,TRBD2,TGTGCCAGCAGTTACCTTCGACTAGCGGGTACTAATGAGCAGTTCTTC,CASSYLRLAGTNEQFF
-,TRBJ2-7,TRBV20-1,TRBD2,TGCAGTGCTAAACTAGCGGGAGTAGGGTACGAGCAGTACTTC,CSAKLAGVGYEQYF
-,TRBJ1-5,TRBV28,-,TGTGCCAGCAGCCCTAGCAGCCTTTCTAGCAATCAGCCCCAGCATTTT,CASSPSSLSSNQPQHF
many,TRBJ1-1,TRBV12-3/TRBV12-4,TRBD1,TGTGCCAGTAATCAGGGACAGAGGAACACTGAAGCTTTCTTT,CASNQGQRNTEAFF
few,TRBJ2-7,TRBV28,TRBD1,TGTGCCAGCAGTTACTCGGACAGGAACTCCTACGAGCAGTACTTC,CASSYSDRNSYEQYF
many,TRBJ2-7,TRBV28,TRBD1,TGTGCCAGCAGGGCTCCGGGACAGGGGGTATACGAGCAGTACTTC,CASRAPGQGVYEQYF
-,TRBJ2-7,TRBV20-1,TRBD1,TGCAGTGCTGGGGGTCGGCAGGGGGCTGGCGAGCAGTACTTC,CSAGGRQGAGEQYF
few,TRBJ1-1,TRBV29-1,TRBD1,TGCAGCGTACCTGGGACAGGGAACACTGAAGCTTTCTTT,CSVPGTGNTEAFF
-,TRBJ2-2,TRBV24-1,TRBD1,TGTGCCACCAGGGGACAGGGGAGCACCGGGGAGCTGTTTTTT,CATRGQGSTGELFF
many,TRBJ1-2,TRBV27,-,TGTGCCAGCAGCCTAGCCGGCCCTTTGTATGGCTACACCTTC,CASSLAGPLYGYTF
few,TRBJ2-7,TRBV29-1,-,TGCAGCGTTGGAATAAACTACGAGCAGTACTTC,CSVGINYEQYF
few,TRBJ1-5,TRBV3-1,-,TGTGCCAGCAGCCAAGACGGGGGAATTCAGCCCCAGCATTTT,CASSQDGGIQPQHF
few,TRBJ1-1,TRBV20-1,-,TGCAGTGCTAGAGATCCCGGGGGGGCGGCTGAAGCTTTCTTT,CSARDPGGAAEAFF
few,TRBJ1-1,TRBV9,-,TGTGCCAGCAGCGTAGAGCCGGACGGGGGGGCGAACACTGAAGCTTTCTTT,CASSVEPDGGANTEAFF
few,TRBJ1-1,TRBV20-1,TRBD1,TGCAGTACGTCTCAGGGGGCAATCACTGAAGCTTTCTTT,CSTSQGAITEAFF
-,TRBJ1-1,TRBV9,TRBD1,TGTGCCAGCAGCGCCGCCGGGACAGGGGGCACTGAAGCTTTCTTT,CASSAAGTGGTEAFF
many,TRBJ2-7,TRBV7-2,-,TGTGCCAGCAGCTACTTCGACCGTTTCTCCTACGAGCAGTACTTC,CASSYFDRFSYEQYF
many,TRBJ2-2,TRBV28,-,TGTGCCAGCAACCTGCCAGGGGACACCGGGGAGCTGTTTTTT,CASNLPGDTGELFF
-,TRBJ1-3,TRBV5-1,-,TGCGCCAGCAGCTTGACAGTTAGCTCTGGAAACACCATATATTTT,CASSLTVSSGNTIYF
many,TRBJ2-2,TRBV5-1,-,TGTGCCAGCAGCGGGACACCGAACACCGGGGAGCTGTTTTTT,CASSGTPNTGELFF
-,TRBJ2-1,TRBV18,-,TGTGCCAGCTCACCACCGAGTATTGTCCAGGTGGAGCAGTTCTTC,CASSPPSIVQVEQFF
-,TRBJ2-7,TRBV3-1,TRBD2,TGTGCCAGCAGCTTACTAGCGGGAGACCTCTACGAGCAGTACTTC,CASSLLAGDLYEQYF
many,TRBJ2-7,TRBV28,-,TGTGCCAGCAGTTTTTTCTTAGCGTCGCCCTACGAGCAGTACTTC,CASSFFLASPYEQYF
many,TRBJ1-4,TRBV11-2,TRBD1,TGTGCCAGCAGCCACTACGAGCGACAGGGAGATGAAAAACTGTTTTTT,CASSHYERQGDEKLFF
-,TRBJ1-1,TRBV7-3,-,TGTGCCAGCAGGAAATCGGGGGGCAACACTGAAGCTCTCTTT,CASRKSGGNTEALF
-,TRBJ1-1,TRBV30,-,TGTGCCTGGGGGGCGGGGACTGAAGCTTTCTTT,CAWGAGTEAFF
few,TRBJ2-7,TRBV5-1,-,TGCGCCAGCAGCTTGGGATTGGATTCCTACGAGCAGTACTTC,CASSLGLDSYEQYF
many,TRBJ2-5,TRBV3-1,-,TGTGCCAGCAGCCCTGTAGGGAACCAAGAGACCCAGTACTTC,CASSPVGNQETQYF
many,TRBJ2-7,TRBV28,-,TGTGCCAGCAGTTGGGGCGGAAACTACGAGCAGTACTTC,CASSWGGNYEQYF
many,TRBJ2-5,TRBV28,TRBD2,TGTGCCAGCAGTTCCACCGGGACTAGCGGTAATCAAGAGACCCAGTACTTC,CASSSTGTSGNQETQYF
many,TRBJ2-5,TRBV2,-,TGTGCCAGCAGCCAGGCCCAAGAGACCCAGTACTTC,CASSQAQETQYF
many,TRBJ2-7,TRBV28,TRBD1,TGTGCCAGCCCCCCAACCCCACCAGGGGGCGTAATCTACGAGCAGTACTTC,CASPPTPPGGVIYEQYF
many,TRBJ2-7,TRBV20-1,-,TGCAGTGCTAGAGATGGGGACGGTCCCTACTACGAGCAGTACTTC,CSARDGDGPYYEQYF
few,TRBJ2-7,TRBV13,TRBD1,TGTGCCAGCAGCTTTGGGGACAGACTCTCCTACGAGCAGTACTTC,CASSFGDRLSYEQYF
many,TRBJ2-5,TRBV3-1,TRBD2,TGTGCCAGCAGCCCTGCCCTCCTAGCGGGAGGAGAGACCCAGTACTTC,CASSPALLAGGETQYF
many,TRBJ1-1,TRBV28,-,TGTGCCAGCAGTATAAGAGGGGCCCTTGAAGCTTTCTTT,CASSIRGALEAFF
few,TRBJ1-5,TRBV20-1,-,TGCAGTGCTAGAGGGGCCCATAGCAATCAGCCCCAGCATTTT,CSARGAHSNQPQHF
many,TRBJ1-1,TRBV30,-,TGTGCCTGGAGTGTAGGGGGTAACACTGAAGCTTTCTTT,CAWSVGGNTEAFF
-,TRBJ2-3,TRBV28,TRBD2,TGTGCCAGCAGTTTGAAGGTAGCGGGAGGAGATACGCAGTATTTT,CASSLKVAGGDTQYF
many,TRBJ1-4,TRBV27,TRBD1,TGTGCCAGCAGCCTGACCGGGACAGCAAATACTCCGGGGAGAAAACTGTTTTTT,CASSLTGTANTPGRKLFF
many,TRBJ2-7,TRBV7-9,-,TGTGCCAGCAGCCACGGGACTCTTTACGAGCAGTACTTC,CASSHGTLYEQYF
-,TRBJ2-7,TRBV27,TRBD1,TGTGCCAGCAGTTCCCTTAGACAGGGGGCGCTCTACGAGCAGTACTTC,CASSSLRQGALYEQYF
many,TRBJ1-2,TRBV6-5,-,TGTGCCAGCAGTTACTGGGGTGATTATAGGGACGCCGAAAAAGCTTATGGCTACACCTTC,CASSYWGDYRDAEKAYGYTF
many,TRBJ2-7,TRBV28,-,TGTGCCAGCAGTTTGACACAGGGTGTCTACGAGCAGTACTTC,CASSLTQGVYEQYF